This TCR beta chain emerged from a study of OX40 agonist ivuxolimab in advanced cancers. Study context: It was ivuxolimab, an agonistic anti-OX40 (CD134) antibody, that patients were treated with. Having had anti-PD-1, anti-PD-L1 or anti-CTLA-4 therapy before was allowed, and around 44% had some.

TCRdb's table, derived via immunoSEQ multiplex PCR, lists solely in-frame clones and lacks some. The table lists approximately 44,000 clones, 75% to 85% of them singletons, with about 10% in the top ten. As regards this clone: Its specificity is unknown.

Study results and caveats: Partial responders dosed at 0.1-3.0 mg/kg displayed clonal expansion ranking among the lowest.

Per germline, CDR1 SGDLS and CDR2 YYNGEE. This CDR3 spans 13 amino acids. The trim removed 1 base at V and 7 bases at J, leaving 1 base unmatched. The sequence was collected from an adult with an advanced solid tumor such as melanoma, head and neck, liver or kidney cancer. Sequenced material: CD4+ or CD8+ T cells sorted from blood, taken in a trial of the OX40 agonist ivuxolimab. V gene TRBV9 combines with J gene TRBJ2-1, with 8 bases lining up with TRBD2. The CDR3 loop is CASSVSGRNEQFF. Written as DNA, the CDR3 is TGTGCCAGCAGCGTAAGCGGGAGAAATGAGCAGTTCTTC.